This T cell receptor beta chain comes out of a study of T cells in localized non-small cell lung cancer. Concerning this clone: Its antigen remains unknown.

Regarding the study as a whole: A median of around 52 clones ranked among the top 100 in tumor appeared in adjacent lung. Clonality of T cells reached its maximum in uninvolved adjacent lung, surpassing tumor. Longer overall survival was seen with higher T cell density measured in blood.

The assay was immunoSEQ multiplex PCR, and TCRdb's table has in-frame clones only and misses some. This table holds about 3,000 clones, around 25% found once. CDR1 WSHSY and CDR2 SAAADI come from the germline V gene. V was shortened by 6 bases and J by 7 bases, with 16 bases between the two germline ends. The CDR3 covers 14 residues. This chain connects TRBV10-2 to TRBJ1-5; possibly TRBD1 for D (6 bases). The origin of this receptor is a man aged 35 to 69 with stage III lung adenocarcinoma. This material consisted of lung tumor tissue, taken before any cancer treatment. CDR3 nucleotides: TGCGCCAGCAGGAACAGGGATTCTCGGCAGCCCCAGCATTTT. Encoded protein: CASRNRDSRQPQHF.